The 27 T cell receptor beta chains below all came from one sample that was sequenced in a study of metastatic and nonmetastatic thyroid tumors. MiXCR re-clonotyped the PCR reads for TCRdb. The data hold some 30,000 clones, with just under 30% observed a single time. Thyroid surgery was performed in patients who had received no treatment beforehand. The specimen was blood. The receptors here all came from a female donor with papillary thyroid cancer or a benign thyroid nodule (not recorded which). Some clones in this sample may be carry-over from other donors' samples.

This chain joins TRBV4-3 and TRBJ2-7; 9 positions match TRBD1. This CDR3 is built from 15 residues. The V gene's germline CDR1 is LGHNA and CDR2 YSLEER. V lost 3 bases and J lost 4; bases outside the gene matches: 7. Here the CDR3 reads CASSQMAQGAYEQYF. DNA for the CDR3: TGCGCCAGCAGCCAGATGGCACAGGGGGCTTACGAGCAGTACTTC.

V usage is TRBV20-1 and J usage is TRBJ2-6; perhaps D is TRBD1 or TRBD2 (5 bases each). The CDR3 loop spans 13 amino acids. Germline V gives CDR1 DFQATT, CDR2 SNEGSKA (reference sequence). CDR3 nucleotides: TGCGGGACGCATTTCTCTGGGGCCAACGTCCTGACTTTC. This sequence encodes CGTHFSGANVLTF.

The chain uses TRBV6-5 and TRBJ1-1; no reliable D call. This CDR3 is 16 amino acids long. V shed 4 bases and J shed 4 bases, with 19 bases lying between them. Germline assignment: CDR1 MNHEY and CDR2 SVGAGI. The CDR3 nucleotides read TGTGCCAGCAGTTCAACGGGCCGGGGAGGTGGCACTGAAGCTTTCTTT. It translates to CASSSTGRGGGTEAFF.

The V call is TRBV6-1, the J call TRBJ2-1; TRBD2 aligns across 9 bases. Trimming removed 6 bases from V and 1 base from J; junction bases left unmatched: 4. Germline V gene data show CDR1 as MNHNS and CDR2 as SASEGT. This CDR3 is built from 15 residues. The CDR3 is CASSRSGGSYNEQFF. In DNA form, the CDR3 reads TGTGCCAGCAGCCGTAGCGGGGGATCCTACAATGAGCAGTTCTTC.

V gene TRBV15 combines with J gene TRBJ2-7; TRBD1 matches 7 bases. The CDR3 is 15 amino acids. Losses at the gene ends were 4 bases for V and 1 base for J; bases not matched to a gene: 7. Germline loops: CDR1 LNHNV, CDR2 YYDKDF (reference sequence). The CDR3 DNA is TGTGCCACCAGCAAAGACAGGGCAGGGTCCTACGAGCAGTACTTC. Protein product: CATSKDRAGSYEQYF.

At least ten counts were recorded for this clone. The V gene is TRBV7-3, the J gene TRBJ2-3; unclear D gene. Germline values: CDR1 SGHTA, CDR2 FQGTGA. Trimming took off 4 bases at V and 4 bases at J, with 9 bases between the two ends. This CDR3 has 13 amino acids. CDR3 protein: CASSSYVADTQYF. The CDR3 DNA follows: TGTGCCAGCAGCTCCTACGTGGCAGATACGCAGTATTTT.

This clone was counted at least ten times. The CDR3 nucleotides are TGTGCCACCAGCAGAGATGATCAGCCCCAGCATTTT. Protein: CATSRDDQPQHF. The J gene is TRBJ1-5, the V gene TRBV15; the D is unclear. V was trimmed by 0 bases and J by 5 bases, leaving 2 bases between them. The germline V gene encodes CDR1 LNHNV and CDR2 YYDKDF (reference sequence). CDR3 length: 12 residues.

V usage is TRBV12-3 or TRBV12-4 and J usage is TRBJ2-7; possibly TRBD2 for D (6 bases). The CDR3 runs to 13 residues. V lost 5 bases and J 6 bases, leaving 14 bases between the germline ends. The CDR3 spells CASSRDWVSEQYF. Here the CDR3 DNA reads TGTGCCAGCAGTCGGGACTGGGTCTCCGAGCAGTACTTC.

This clone was seen a few times. This chain joins TRBV19 and TRBJ1-6; TRBD1 might be the D (5 bases). Deletions cut 9 bases from V and 10 bases from J, with 19 bases between. CDR1 is LNHDA, CDR2 SQIVND, per germline (reference sequence). This CDR3 contains 14 residues. CDR3 nucleotides: TGTGCCAGAAAGGCTGGGGGGACTCGGTCACCCCTCCACTTT. Residues: CARKAGGTRSPLHF. The whole variable domain, remainder taken from reference TRBV19 and TRBJ1-6, is DGGITQSPKYLFRKEGQNVTLSCEQNLNHDAMYWYRQDPGQGLRLIYYSQIVNDFQKGDIAEGYSVSREKKESFPLTVTSAQKNPTAFYLCARKAGGTRSPLHFGNGTRLTVT.

This chain connects TRBV2 to TRBJ2-6; 8 bases map to TRBD1. Germline V CDR1 and CDR2: SNHLY, FYNNEI. The trim removed 4 bases at V and 0 bases at J, leaving 14 bases unmatched. The CDR3 runs 20 residues. As DNA, the CDR3 is TGTGCCAGCAGTGCCCAGAGGGGGGACAGGTTTAGCTCTGGGGCCAACGTCCTGACTTTC. This encodes CASSAQRGDRFSSGANVLTF.

This clone was picked up one time. The genes are TRBV5-1 and TRBJ1-2; no clear D gene. V was pared by 4 bases and J by 0 bases, with 13 bases between. This CDR3 region has 15 residues. The V gene's germline CDR1 is SGHRS and CDR2 YFSETQ. The CDR3 coding sequence is TGCGCCAGCAGCCGGGAGGCAGCAGCTAACTATGGCTACACCTTC. As protein: CASSREAAANYGYTF.

There are many counts of this clone. This chain links TRBV27 with TRBJ2-3; 8 bases align to TRBD2. The CDR3 loop spans 16 amino acids. J was trimmed by 4 bases and V by 5 bases; bases with no gene match: 11. Germline loops: CDR1 MNHEY, CDR2 SMNVEV (reference sequence). The CDR3: CASSRLGRAGADTQYF. In nucleotides, the CDR3 is TGTGCCAGCAGTCGCCTCGGGAGGGCCGGAGCAGATACGCAGTATTTT.

This clone was detected a few times. The rearrangement joins TRBV6-1 to TRBJ1-2, with unresolved D. Germline-derived CDR1 and CDR2 are MNHNS and SASEGT. This CDR3 is 14 amino acids long. Trimming cost V 8 bases and J 8 bases, with 21 bases left between them. This chain's CDR3 is CASAEGDKVRGYTF. For the CDR3, the DNA is TGTGCCAGCGCTGAAGGAGACAAGGTACGCGGCTACACCTTC.

The sample holds one count of this clone. This chain uses TRBV19 with TRBJ1-2; the match to TRBD1 covers 10 bases. The junction had 4 bases not matched to a gene; V was cut back by 5 bases and J by 4 bases. Germline-derived CDR1 and CDR2 are LNHDA and SQIVND (reference sequence). CDR3 length: 14 residues. CDR3 amino acids: CASSSGDRGYGYTF. The CDR3 nucleotides are TGTGCCAGTAGTTCGGGGGACAGGGGCTATGGCTACACCTTC.

In its sample, this clone was seen a few times. The J gene is TRBJ1-2, the V gene TRBV28; the D gene is possibly TRBD1 (6 bases). This CDR3 is 14 amino acids long. The germline V gene has CDR1 MDHEN and CDR2 SYDVKM. The V and J ends lost 5 bases and 6 bases respectively, with 16 bases between them. CDR3 coding DNA: TGTGCCAGCAGTCCCCTGGCAGGGGCCCATGGCTACACCTTC. Protein sequence: CASSPLAGAHGYTF.

This clone is categorized as medium-sized. J is TRBJ2-1 and V is TRBV20-1, with 12 bases that match TRBD2. V trimming: 5 bases; J trimming: 4 bases; junction bases outside the gene matches: 6. The CDR3 covers 15 residues. Germline CDR1 DFQATT, CDR2 SNEGSKA (reference sequence). For the CDR3, the DNA is TGCAGTGCTCCCGCGACTAGCGGGAGTTACAATGAGCAGTTCTTC. Residues: CSAPATSGSYNEQFF.

In its sample, this clone is medium-sized. The V and J genes are TRBV12-3 or TRBV12-4 and TRBJ1-2; 7 positions agree with TRBD1. J gave up 6 bases and V 6 bases, and 7 bases lay outside the gene matches. The CDR3 contains 13 residues. DNA of the CDR3: TGTGCCAGCAGCTTAACCGGGACAGATGGCTACACCTTC. Protein product: CASSLTGTDGYTF.

This clone occurred many times. The chain combines TRBV20-1 with TRBJ1-4; D is possibly TRBD1 (6 bases). The germline CDR1 and CDR2 sequences are DFQATT and SNEGSKA (reference sequence). The CDR3 covers 11 residues. The germline V and J ends were trimmed by 5 bases and 8 bases, with 9 bases remaining between them. Written as DNA, the CDR3 is TGCAGTGCTTGGGGGGCCGAAAAACTGTTTTTT. Its translation is CSAWGAEKLFF.

The chain has TRBV2 and TRBJ1-2; TRBD1 is a possible D gene (5 bases). The CDR3 has 13 residues. Trimming took off 6 bases at V and 8 bases at J, with 16 bases between the two ends. CDR1 and CDR2 (germline): SNHLY, FYNNEI. For the CDR3, the DNA is TGTGCCAGCAGGCGAGATAGGGGTAGCGGCTACACCTTC. It yields the protein CASRRDRGSGYTF.

The chain is built from TRBV11-1 and TRBJ2-3; D remains ambiguous. The CDR3 is 11 amino acids. Trimming removed 6 bases at V and 3 bases at J, with 4 bases between. The V gene's germline CDR1 is SGHAT and CDR2 FQDESV (reference sequence). The CDR3 is CASRKTDTQYF. In DNA form, the CDR3 reads TGTGCCAGCAGGAAGACAGATACGCAGTATTTT.

By frequency in the sample, this clone is medium-sized. The rearrangement joins TRBV12-3 or TRBV12-4 to TRBJ1-2, with D hard to call. Trimming took 4 bases from V and 8 from J, leaving 8 bases between them. CDR3 length: 11 residues. In DNA, the CDR3 is TGTGCCAGCAGTTCTCGTACAGGCTACACCTTC. Encoded protein: CASSSRTGYTF.

The chain joins TRBV9 to TRBJ2-7; a weak D match, TRBD1 (5 bases). CDR1 is SGDLS, CDR2 YYNGEE, per germline. This CDR3 spans 14 amino acids. Trimming pared 0 bases from V and 3 bases from J, leaving 10 bases between. The CDR3 DNA sequence: TGTGCCAGCAGCGTAGGACAGCGACACTACGAGCAGTACTTC. Its translation: CASSVGQRHYEQYF.

The rearrangement links TRBV10-3 to TRBJ2-7, with D unresolved. V was cut by 4 bases and J by 0 bases, with 7 bases left in between. CDR1 ENHRY and CDR2 SYGVKD come from the germline V gene. The CDR3 consists of 13 residues. DNA of the CDR3: TGTGCCATCAGTGTCGGGCCCTCCTACGAGCAGTACTTC. This codes for CAISVGPSYEQYF.

V is TRBV19 and J is TRBJ1-2; the D gene is possibly TRBD1 (5 bases). Germline CDR1 is LNHDA and CDR2 is SQIVND (reference sequence). The CDR3 covers 12 residues. The germline V and J ends were trimmed by 7 bases and 8 bases, with 14 bases remaining between them. Written as DNA, the CDR3 is TGTGCCAGTAAGGGGCCCATGGTGGGCTACACCTTC. Translation: CASKGPMVGYTF.

This clone was recorded at least ten times. The V call is TRBV20-1, the J call TRBJ1-5, with a tentative D call TRBD1 (5 bases). Germline loops: CDR1 DFQATT, CDR2 SNEGSKA (reference sequence). This CDR3 region has 12 residues. V was clipped by 5 bases and J by 6 bases, with 11 bases between them. Written as DNA, the CDR3 is TGCAGTGCTCGGACTGGGGGTCAGCCCCAGCATTTT. Translating gives CSARTGGQPQHF.

There are a few counts of this clone. The gene calls are TRBV5-6 and TRBJ2-7; D call uncertain. Germline CDR1 reads SGHDT; CDR2 reads YYEEEE. Between the trimmed V and J ends, which lost 6 bases and 8 bases, there was a span of 21 bases. The CDR3 length is 14 residues. CDR3 DNA: TGTGCCAGCACCACCCAGGACCTCCCTAGGAAGCAGTACTTC. As protein: CASTTQDLPRKQYF.

The CDR3 spells CASRRTGHNSPLHF. The CDR3 region has the DNA TGTGCCAGCAGACGGACAGGGCATAATTCACCCCTCCACTTT. The chain uses TRBV12-3 or TRBV12-4 and TRBJ1-6; 8 bases map to TRBD1. V gave up 6 bases and J gave up 5 bases; unmatched junction bases: 3. The CDR3 length is 14 residues.